These 31 T cell receptor beta chains were sequenced from one sample in a study of T cell changes during pregnancy in multiple sclerosis. TCRdb's copy holds only in-frame clones and misses some; the assay was immunoSEQ multiplex PCR. The repertoire includes around 30,000 clones, about nine tenths of them detected once, and 3.5% to 4.5% sits in the top ten. The material was CD8+ T cells from peripheral blood mononuclear cells, obtained in the second trimester of pregnancy. The receptors shown here come from a female donor with multiple sclerosis, enrolled in a pregnancy study.

The CDR3 protein is CASSQNFYLSYEQYF. The DNA for the CDR3 is TGTGCCAGCAGCCAAAACTTCTATCTCTCCTACGAGCAGTACTTC. The chain has TRBV14 and TRBJ2-7; D is uncertain. The CDR3 loop spans 15 amino acids. Germline V CDR1 and CDR2: SGHDN, FVKESK. The V end was cut by 2 bases, the J end by 0 bases, with 11 bases between.

This chain joins TRBV19 and TRBJ1-5; TRBD1 is a possible D gene (5 bases). The germline gives CDR1 LNHDA, CDR2 SQIVND (reference sequence). This CDR3 contains 15 residues. V was pared by 4 bases and J by 9 bases, with 19 bases between. CDR3 DNA: TGTGCCAGTAGTACCCGCCCCAGGGCGAACCCGCCCCAGCATTTT. Translating gives CASSTRPRANPPQHF.

This clone has just one count. The J gene is TRBJ1-4, the V gene TRBV4-3; 7 nucleotides agree with TRBD1. The ends lost 3 bases at V and 8 bases at J; junction bases unmatched: 9. The CDR3 has 15 amino acids. Germline CDR1 and CDR2: LGHNA and YSLEER. CDR3 region: CASSQDGTAKEKLFF. The CDR3 DNA sequence: TGCGCCAGCAGCCAGGATGGGACAGCCAAGGAAAAACTGTTTTTT.

The gene calls are TRBV5-4 and TRBJ1-1, with 11 bases that match TRBD1. The CDR3 loop spans 16 amino acids. In germline, CDR1 is SGHNT, CDR2 YYREEE (reference sequence). After removal of 5 bases from V and 2 bases from J, the junction contained 8 bases not matched to a gene. In nucleotides, the CDR3 is TGTGCCAGCAGTAAAACTGGACAGGGGGCTAACACTGAAGCTTTCTTT. Amino acids: CASSKTGQGANTEAFF.

This chain links TRBV7-3 with TRBJ1-5, with a tentative D call TRBD1 (5 bases). The CDR3 contains 15 residues. The V end was cut by 0 bases, the J end by 5 bases, with 11 bases between. Germline V gene sequence: CDR1 SGHTA, CDR2 FQGTGA. CDR3 protein: CASSLTPGGYQPQHF. Written as DNA, the CDR3 is TGTGCCAGCAGCTTAACTCCGGGGGGGTATCAGCCCCAGCATTTT.

This rearrangement joins TRBV6-5 to TRBJ1-1, with TRBD1 as a possible D gene (5 bases). V was trimmed by 2 bases and J by 4 bases, leaving 11 bases between them. CDR1 is MNHEY and CDR2 is SVGAGI in the germline V gene. The CDR3 length is 14 residues. The CDR3 nucleotides are TGTGCCAGCAGTTACGCTGGCAGGGCCACTGAAGCTTTCTTT. Its translation: CASSYAGRATEAFF.

The V call is TRBV7-3, the J call TRBJ2-3; 8 bases agree with TRBD2. This CDR3 has 17 residues. The germline V gene has CDR1 SGHTA and CDR2 FQGTGA. Germline trimming cut 4 bases from V and 2 bases from J; bases unmatched to any gene: 11. The DNA for the CDR3 is TGTGCCAGCAGCTCCCCCCCAACTAGCGGAAACACAGATACGCAGTATTTT. Translating it yields CASSSPPTSGNTDTQYF.

The chain links TRBV9 to TRBJ2-3, with a weak D call TRBD2 (6 bases). There are 15 residues in the CDR3. The germline V gene encodes CDR1 SGDLS and CDR2 YYNGEE. V shed 6 bases and J shed 0 bases, with 14 bases lying between them. The CDR3 DNA is TGTGCCAGCACCCCAGGTGGAGGGAGCACAGATACGCAGTATTTT. Its translation is CASTPGGGSTDTQYF.

The gene calls are TRBV7-2 and TRBJ2-7; maybe TRBD2 (6 bases). The length of the CDR3 is 15 residues. Between the trimmed V and J ends, which lost 4 bases and 3 bases, there was a span of 16 bases. Germline-derived CDR1 and CDR2 are SGHTA and FQGNSA. CDR3 sequence reads: CASSSYAGPGYEQYF. DNA of the CDR3: TGTGCCAGCAGCTCCTACGCGGGACCTGGCTACGAGCAGTACTTC.

The rearrangement joins TRBV12-5 to TRBJ1-1; perhaps TRBD1 as D (5 bases). Germline V gives CDR1 LGHNT, CDR2 FRNRAP. Trimming stripped 2 bases from V and 4 bases from J, with 20 bases between. This CDR3 is 17 amino acids long. The CDR3 sequence is CASGLYGLGYGGTEAFF. CDR3 nucleotide sequence: TGTGCTAGTGGTTTGTACGGCCTCGGGTACGGGGGCACTGAAGCTTTCTTT.

The V and J genes are TRBV19 and TRBJ1-2; D uncertain. Germline-derived CDR1 and CDR2 are LNHDA and SQIVND (reference sequence). The V gene lost 5 bases and the J gene lost 3 bases, with 13 bases spanning the gap. The CDR3 consists of 14 residues. CDR3 in amino acids: CASSPRWLDYGYTF. The CDR3 region has the DNA TGTGCCAGTAGTCCCCGTTGGCTTGACTATGGCTACACCTTC. The whole variable domain, filled in from reference TRBV19 and TRBJ1-2, reads DGGITQSPKYLFRKEGQNVTLSCEQNLNHDAMYWYRQDPGQGLRLIYYSQIVNDFQKGDIAEGYSVSREKKESFPLTVTSAQKNPTAFYLCASSPRWLDYGYTFGSGTRLTVV.

This sequence joins TRBV7-2 and TRBJ2-7; a weak D match, TRBD1 (6 bases). Trimming left V 1 base short and J 5 bases short, with 12 bases between. The germline CDR1 and CDR2 sequences are SGHTA and FQGNSA. The CDR3 has 14 residues. CDR3 loop: CASSLEHRDHEQYF. Here the CDR3 DNA reads TGTGCCAGCAGCTTAGAGCACAGGGACCACGAGCAGTACTTC.

V usage is TRBV23-1 and J usage is TRBJ1-1, with TRBD1 matching over 8 bases. TRBV23-1 is assigned to the ORF class and has an uncertain function. J lost 4 bases, V lost 2 bases, and 18 bases had no gene match. The CDR3 contains 19 residues. Here the CDR3 reads CASSQVGDVRGRGGTEAFF. In DNA, the CDR3 is TGCGCCAGCAGTCAAGTTGGGGATGTCAGGGGGCGAGGGGGCACTGAAGCTTTCTTT.

This chain connects TRBV10-3 to TRBJ2-7; the D gene is possibly TRBD1 (6 bases). This CDR3 region has 15 residues. Trimming cost V 5 bases and J 7 bases, with 21 bases left between them. The germline gives CDR1 ENHRY, CDR2 SYGVKD. This chain's CDR3 is CAISTHRDISGEQYF. CDR3 sequence (DNA): TGTGCCATCAGTACCCATCGGGACATTAGTGGGGAGCAGTACTTC.

In DNA, the CDR3 is TGCGCCAGCAGCTGGGGACTAGCGGGAGAGTACGAGCAGTACTTC. Translation: CASSWGLAGEYEQYF. J is TRBJ2-7 and V is TRBV5-1, with TRBD2 matching over 14 bases. The CDR3 loop spans 15 amino acids. The ends lost 3 bases at V and 4 bases at J; junction bases unmatched: 3. Germline V gene data show CDR1 as SGHRS and CDR2 as YFSETQ.

CDR3 sequence: CASSTVPWEQYF. The CDR3 DNA is TGTGCCAGCAGCACAGTACCCTGGGAGCAGTACTTC. The rearrangement links TRBV9 to TRBJ2-7; D is ambiguous. The CDR3 is 12 amino acids. Trimming stripped 4 bases from V and 7 bases from J, with 12 bases between. CDR1 is SGDLS, CDR2 YYNGEE, per germline.

The V call is TRBV4-1, the J call TRBJ2-2; 7 bases line up with TRBD2. J was trimmed by 5 bases and V by 4 bases; bases with no gene match: 7. This CDR3 has 15 residues. Germline assignment: CDR1 MGHRA and CDR2 YSYEKL. The CDR3 DNA reads TGCGCCAGCAGCCCCTCTAGCGGACCGACCGGGGAGCTGTTTTTT. It yields the protein CASSPSSGPTGELFF.

The count of this clone is one. Here the CDR3 DNA reads TGTGCCATCAGTGAAGGGATCCTTAGGGGGGGGGAGACCCAGTACTTC. Translation gives CAISEGILRGGETQYF. The chain uses TRBV10-3 and TRBJ2-5, with D tentatively TRBD2 (7 bases). Germline V gives CDR1 ENHRY, CDR2 SYGVKD. V dropped 3 bases and J dropped 5 bases, with 19 bases sitting between them. The CDR3 has 16 amino acids.

J is TRBJ2-3 and V is TRBV28, with TRBD2 matching over 9 bases. Trimming took 2 bases from V and 2 from J; bases not matched to a gene: 11. Germline V gives CDR1 MDHEN, CDR2 SYDVKM. The CDR3 extends over 18 amino acids. The CDR3 nucleotides read TGTGCCAGCAGTTTAAGGCTAGCGGGAACCACTTCCACAGATACGCAGTATTTT. The encoded protein is CASSLRLAGTTSTDTQYF.

This chain connects TRBV19 to TRBJ2-1; 10 nucleotides align to TRBD2. The CDR3 has 15 residues. J was trimmed by 6 bases and V by 3 bases; bases with no gene match: 5. Germline V gives CDR1 LNHDA, CDR2 SQIVND (reference sequence). CDR3 in amino acids: CASSMGAGGLNEQFF. The CDR3, as DNA: TGTGCCAGTAGTATGGGAGCGGGAGGGCTCAATGAGCAGTTCTTC.

The gene calls are TRBV21-1 and TRBJ2-2; the table's TRBD2 call for D was not verified on the DNA. TRBV21-1 is flagged as a pseudogene. The CDR3 spans 15 residues. As DNA, the CDR3 is TGTGCCAGCAGCCGCTGGGACTTACCGGACGGGGAGCTGTTTTTT. Translation gives CASSRWDLPDGELFF.

CDR3 loop: CAWSVLSGVQETQYF. The CDR3, as DNA: TGTGCCTGGAGTGTACTATCGGGGGTCCAAGAGACCCAGTACTTC. The gene calls are TRBV30 and TRBJ2-5; TRBD2 might be the D (6 bases). There are 15 residues in the CDR3. Trimming removed 0 bases at V and 1 base at J, with 12 bases between. Germline values: CDR1 GTSNPN, CDR2 SVGIG (reference sequence).

V and J are TRBV9 and TRBJ2-3; 7 nucleotides agree with TRBD1. CDR3 size: 16 residues. The V and J ends lost 1 base and 1 base, in that order; junction bases with no gene match: 6. Germline loops: CDR1 SGDLS, CDR2 YYNGEE. The CDR3 loop is CASSVPRTGGTDTQYF. The DNA for the CDR3 is TGTGCCAGCAGCGTACCCAGAACAGGGGGCACAGATACGCAGTATTTT.

This clone is labeled medium-sized. The V gene is TRBV28, the J gene TRBJ1-4, with a weak D call TRBD1 (5 bases). The germline V gene encodes CDR1 MDHEN and CDR2 SYDVKM. V lost 4 bases, J lost 6 bases, and 12 bases lay in between. The CDR3 runs to 14 residues. The CDR3 nucleotides read TGTGCCAGCAGTTCCTCAGGGTACGATGAAAAACTGTTTTTT. It is translated as CASSSSGYDEKLFF.

The chain recombines TRBV6-5 with TRBJ1-5; D is unresolved. The CDR3 extends over 13 amino acids. Per the germline V gene, CDR1 is MNHEY and CDR2 is SVGAGI. V gave up 6 bases and J gave up 0 bases, with 6 bases separating them. CDR3 in DNA: TGTGCCAGCAGCTTCTATAGCAATCAGCCCCAGCATTTT. This translates into CASSFYSNQPQHF.

The rearrangement uses TRBV7-9 and TRBJ1-1, with 10 bases aligning to TRBD1. V lost 2 bases, J lost 1 base, and 7 bases stayed unmatched. CDR3 size: 17 residues. Germline V CDR1 and CDR2: SEHNR, FQNEAQ (reference sequence). The CDR3 is CASSLRPTGGSNTEAFF. For the CDR3, the DNA is TGTGCCAGCAGCTTACGGCCGACAGGGGGCTCGAACACTGAAGCTTTCTTT. Filled out from reference TRBV7-9 and TRBJ1-1, the complete variable domain reads DTGVSQNPRHKITKRGQNVTFRCDPISEHNRLYWYRQTLGQGPEFLTYFQNEAQLEKSRLLSDRFSAERPKGSFSTLEIQRTEQGDSAMYLCASSLRPTGGSNTEAFFGQGTRLTVV.

V and J are TRBV7-9 and TRBJ1-2; D uncertain. CDR3 size: 18 residues. Germline loops: CDR1 SEHNR, CDR2 FQNEAQ (reference sequence). V lost 4 bases and J 0 bases, leaving 21 bases between the germline ends. The CDR3 here is CASSSTEAVSLANYGYTF. For the CDR3, the DNA is TGTGCCAGCAGCTCAACGGAGGCAGTCTCCTTAGCTAACTATGGCTACACCTTC.

In nucleotides, the CDR3 is TGCGCCAGCAGTCAAAGGAACAACAGGGGGAAAGTTTTCGATGAGCAGTTCTTC. The encoded protein is CASSQRNNRGKVFDEQFF. V and J are TRBV23-1 and TRBJ2-1; 8 bases align to TRBD1. Being an ORF, TRBV23-1 has a function that is uncertain. This CDR3 contains 18 residues. After removal of 2 bases from V and 8 bases from J, the junction contained 17 bases not matched to a gene.

This chain uses TRBV11-2 with TRBJ1-1; D is unresolved. The V gene lost 2 bases and the J gene lost 6 bases, with 10 bases spanning the gap. CDR3 length equals 13 residues. CDR1 is SGHAT, CDR2 FQNNGV, per germline. For the CDR3, the DNA is TGTGCCAGCAGCTTATTTCGGGTCCCTGAAGCTTTCTTT. As protein: CASSLFRVPEAFF.

V and J are TRBV7-9 and TRBJ1-5; the match to TRBD1 covers 7 bases. V lost 5 bases and J lost 5; bases outside the gene matches: 9. The germline V gene has CDR1 SEHNR and CDR2 FQNEAQ (reference sequence). The CDR3 runs 15 residues. CDR3 coding DNA: TGTGCCAGCAGCCCAACAGGGGCAGGAGATCAGCCCCAGCATTTT. Amino acid sequence: CASSPTGAGDQPQHF.

The chain combines TRBV5-6 with TRBJ2-7; a possible D gene is TRBD2 (5 bases). The V end lost 0 bases, the J end lost 0 bases, and 16 bases lay between the germline ends. The V gene's germline CDR1 is SGHDT and CDR2 YYEEEE. The CDR3 contains 17 residues. CDR3 in DNA: TGTGCCAGCAGCTTGGCCGGGGAGCTGCGGAGCTCCTACGAGCAGTACTTC. It yields the protein CASSLAGELRSSYEQYF.